The 26 T cell receptor beta chains below were found in one sample sequenced in a study of patients and donors after allogeneic stem cell transplantation. Each CDR3 protein is one row after TCRdb ran MiXCR on the RT-PCR reads. Among 150,000 to 250,000 distinct CDR3 sequences listed, around two fifths were seen once. Sequencing was done on a sample of blood, either unsorted or a sorted T cell fraction (not recorded which). The receptors originated from a human donor who was either an allogeneic HSCT recipient or a stem cell or donor lymphocyte infusion donor (not recorded which). It is not recorded whose cells these are; they may come from a transplant donor.

This clonotype appeared a few times. V and J are TRBV9 and TRBJ2-2, with TRBD1 matching over 11 bases. The ends lost 3 bases at V and 4 bases at J; junction bases unmatched: 11. The length of the CDR3 is 18 residues. CDR1 is SGDLS, CDR2 YYNGEE, per germline. The CDR3 loop is CASSASIAGTGGTGELFF. CDR3 nucleotide sequence: TGTGCCAGCAGCGCGTCGATCGCCGGGACAGGGGGCACCGGGGAGCTGTTTTTT.

This chain links TRBV7-9 with TRBJ2-5; D is unresolved. The length of the CDR3 is 16 residues. Germline CDR1 SEHNR, CDR2 FQNEAQ (reference sequence). The V end lost 5 bases, the J end lost 1 base, and 17 bases lay between the germline ends. CDR3 loop: CASSARRLPLQETQYF. DNA for the CDR3: TGTGCCAGCAGCGCCCGAAGGTTACCACTCCAAGAGACCCAGTACTTC.

The J gene is TRBJ1-1, the V gene TRBV20-1; D uncertain. V was cut by 3 bases and J by 0 bases, with 14 bases left in between. The CDR3 length is 15 residues. From germline, CDR1 is DFQATT and CDR2 SNEGSKA (reference sequence). CDR3 residues: CSARTYRVMNTEAFF. CDR3 in DNA: TGCAGTGCTAGGACGTACAGAGTTATGAACACTGAAGCTTTCTTT.

J is TRBJ2-1 and V is TRBV7-9; 14 bases are shared with TRBD2. This CDR3 region has 15 residues. Germline trimming cut 9 bases from V and 7 bases from J; bases unmatched to any gene: 8. Germline V CDR1 and CDR2: SEHNR, FQNEAQ (reference sequence). CDR3 DNA sequence: TGTGCCAGTTCTCAGAGGACTAGCGGGAGGAATGAGCAGTTCTTC. This sequence encodes CASSQRTSGRNEQFF. The full variable domain, with the rest looked up from reference TRBV7-9 and TRBJ2-1, is DTGVSQNPRHKITKRGQNVTFRCDPISEHNRLYWYRQTLGQGPEFLTYFQNEAQLEKSRLLSDRFSAERPKGSFSTLEIQRTEQGDSAMYLCASSQRTSGRNEQFFGPGTRLTVL.

The chain couples TRBV5-1 to TRBJ2-3; no clear D gene. Germline V gene data show CDR1 as SGHRS and CDR2 as YFSETQ. The V end was cut by 0 bases, the J end by 1 base, with 6 bases between. The CDR3 length is 14 residues. The CDR3 nucleotides read TGCGCCAGCAGCTTGGCCGTCGGCACAGATACGCAGTATTTT. The encoded protein is CASSLAVGTDTQYF.

The chain is built from TRBV12-3 or TRBV12-4 and TRBJ2-7; possible D gene TRBD2, 5 bases. The CDR3 runs to 15 residues. V lost 7 bases to trimming and J lost 6 bases, with 22 bases between them. Here the CDR3 reads CASTQTWELPGEQYF. DNA for the CDR3: TGTGCCAGCACCCAAACATGGGAGCTTCCAGGCGAGCAGTACTTC.

This chain joins TRBV28 and TRBJ1-2; 7 bases align to TRBD1. Trimming cost V 5 bases and J 4 bases; bases outside gene matches: 25. CDR1 is MDHEN and CDR2 is SYDVKM in the germline V gene. The CDR3 runs 20 residues. The CDR3 DNA follows: TGTGCCAGCAGTCCCCGTTTATTCCCAAGGACCGGGACAGAATTCTATGGCTACACCTTC. Translated, it gives CASSPRLFPRTGTEFYGYTF.

The chain combines TRBV30 with TRBJ2-5; D remains ambiguous. The ends were cut back, 4 bases at V and 3 bases at J, with 6 bases in the middle. The CDR3 covers 11 residues. CDR1 and CDR2 from the germline V gene are GTSNPN and SVGIG (reference sequence). The CDR3 sequence is CAWIFKETQYF. The CDR3, as DNA: TGTGCCTGGATATTCAAAGAGACCCAGTACTTC.

The gene calls are TRBV20-1 and TRBJ2-1, with D possibly being TRBD1 (5 bases). Looked up from germline, CDR1 is DFQATT and CDR2 is SNEGSKA (reference sequence). V was pared by 3 bases and J by 6 bases, with 6 bases between. The CDR3 has 11 amino acids. The CDR3 spells CSARTVNEQFF. CDR3 nucleotides: TGCAGTGCTAGGACAGTCAATGAGCAGTTCTTC.

This clonotype has a handful of counts. The chain joins TRBV30 to TRBJ1-1; D might be TRBD1 (6 bases). CDR1 GTSNPN and CDR2 SVGIG come from the germline V gene (reference sequence). CDR3 length: 15 residues. Trimming left V 3 bases short and J 7 bases short, with 21 bases between. The CDR3 protein is CAWSGGTSSRGEAFF. The DNA for the CDR3 is TGTGCCTGGAGCGGGGGGACATCCTCGAGGGGTGAAGCTTTCTTT.

V is TRBV7-2 and J is TRBJ1-5; TRBD1 matches 9 bases. The length of the CDR3 is 19 residues. V was clipped by 5 bases and J by 3 bases; unmatched bases: 17. The germline CDR1 and CDR2 sequences are SGHTA and FQGNSA. The CDR3 region is CASSPGPGQGLGNNQPQHF. The CDR3 bases are TGTGCCAGCAGCCCAGGACCGGGACAGGGATTGGGGAACAATCAGCCCCAGCATTTT.

The V gene is TRBV4-1, the J gene TRBJ1-6; D is perhaps TRBD1 (6 bases). This CDR3 spans 18 amino acids. Germline CDR1 MGHRA, CDR2 YSYEKL. Deletions cut 0 bases from V and 14 bases from J, with 26 bases between. The DNA of the CDR3 is TGCGCCAGCAGCCAAGATATTGATTCAGGGGCCGGGGATCGAACCCTCCACTTT. It codes for CASSQDIDSGAGDRTLHF.

This chain links TRBV3-1 with TRBJ1-4; the D is unclear. The CDR3 loop spans 12 amino acids. Germline loops: CDR1 LGHDT, CDR2 YNNKEL (reference sequence). Trimming cost V 3 bases and J 12 bases, with 11 bases left between them. The chain's CDR3 is CASSQESGQLFF. The CDR3 nucleotides read TGTGCCAGCAGCCAGGAATCCGGGCAACTGTTTTTT.

This clonotype was recorded a few times. The genes are TRBV5-4 and TRBJ1-1; D is perhaps TRBD1 (5 bases). The CDR3 runs to 15 residues. Trimming pared 2 bases from V and 5 bases from J, leaving 16 bases between. Looked up from germline, CDR1 is SGHNT and CDR2 is YYREEE (reference sequence). CDR3: CASSFQGQGGTEAFF. The CDR3 nucleotides are TGTGCCAGCAGCTTTCAAGGGCAGGGAGGTACTGAAGCTTTCTTT.

The table lists this clonotype with a few counts. The V call is TRBV20-1, the J call TRBJ2-1; 10 bases fit TRBD2. This CDR3 comprises 13 residues. V lost 3 bases to trimming and J lost 7 bases; unmatched junction nucleotides: 3. Germline assignment: CDR1 DFQATT and CDR2 SNEGSKA (reference sequence). DNA for the CDR3: TGCAGTGCTAGGACTAGCGGGTGGAATGAGCAGTTCTTC. It is translated as CSARTSGWNEQFF.

V and J are TRBV27 and TRBJ2-4; TRBD1 might be the D (6 bases). Trimming stripped 5 bases from V and 7 bases from J, with 15 bases between. Germline CDR1 is MNHEY and CDR2 is SMNVEV (reference sequence). The CDR3 extends over 14 amino acids. CDR3 amino acids: CASSPLRTDNIQYF. For the CDR3, the DNA is TGTGCCAGCAGTCCCCTCCGGACAGATAACATTCAGTACTTC.

The rearrangement joins TRBV7-3 to TRBJ2-1, with 9 bases matching TRBD2. This CDR3 has 16 residues. Germline values: CDR1 SGHTA, CDR2 FQGTGA. J lost 9 bases, V lost 0 bases, and 9 bases had no gene match. CDR3 in DNA: TGTGCCAGCAGCTTAACGAGCGGGAGGTCCCAGGGTGAGCAGTTCTTC. As protein: CASSLTSGRSQGEQFF.

The gene calls are TRBV5-1 and TRBJ1-6; D remains ambiguous. Trimming stripped 5 bases from V and 3 bases from J, with 15 bases between. The CDR3 sequence is 16 residues long. CDR1 is SGHRS and CDR2 is YFSETQ in the germline V gene. The CDR3 loop is CASRDGRDFYNSPLHF. The CDR3, as DNA: TGCGCCAGCAGAGACGGCCGGGATTTCTATAATTCACCCCTCCACTTT.

The J gene is TRBJ2-1, the V gene TRBV7-9, with TRBD1 as a possible D gene (6 bases). Germline CDR1 and CDR2: SEHNR and FQNEAQ (reference sequence). The CDR3 totals 15 residues. The V gene lost 7 bases and the J gene lost 7 bases, with 20 bases spanning the gap. CDR3 loop: CASNQPDSLSNEQFF. DNA for the CDR3: TGTGCCAGCAACCAGCCGGACAGTCTTTCAAATGAGCAGTTCTTC.

The chain is built from TRBV7-9 and TRBJ2-1; D gene ambiguous. V was cut by 5 bases and J by 8 bases, with 7 bases left in between. Germline V lookup: CDR1 SEHNR, CDR2 FQNEAQ (reference sequence). This CDR3 region has 11 residues. CDR3 residues: CASSLADEQFF. The CDR3 DNA reads as TGTGCCAGCAGCCTTGCGGATGAGCAGTTCTTC.

The chain carries TRBV6-2 or TRBV6-3 and TRBJ2-1, with 10 bases fitting TRBD1. V lost 4 bases and J lost 7; bases outside the gene matches: 4. There are 14 residues in the CDR3. In germline, CDR1 is MNHEY, CDR2 SVGEGT. CDR3 sequence (DNA): TGTGCCAGCAGTTCGACAGGGGGCGGGAATGAGCAGTTCTTC. Its translation is CASSSTGGGNEQFF.

The chain joins TRBV20-1 to TRBJ1-5; 8 nucleotides align to TRBD1. After removal of 6 bases from V and 3 bases from J, the junction contained 10 bases not matched to a gene. This CDR3 comprises 15 residues. Germline CDR1 and CDR2: DFQATT and SNEGSKA (reference sequence). The CDR3 DNA reads as TGCAGTGCGACTCCAGGGGGCCTGGACAATCAGCCCCAGCATTTT. It translates to CSATPGGLDNQPQHF.

This clonotype showed up just a few times. The V call is TRBV5-1, the J call TRBJ2-1; either TRBD1 or TRBD2 may fit D (5 bases each). The CDR3 runs 15 residues. Germline assignment: CDR1 SGHRS and CDR2 YFSETQ. V shed 3 bases and J shed 2 bases, with 12 bases lying between them. The CDR3 loop reads CASSWDRDPYNEQFF. CDR3 coding DNA: TGCGCCAGCAGCTGGGACCGAGACCCCTACAATGAGCAGTTCTTC. Full variable domain (outside the CDR3, taken from reference TRBV5-1 and TRBJ2-1): KAGVTQTPRYLIKTRGQQVTLSCSPISGHRSVSWYQQTPGQGLQFLFEYFSETQRNKGNFPGRFSGRQFSNSRSEMNVSTLELGDSALYLCASSWDRDPYNEQFFGPGTRLTVL.

CDR3 coding DNA: TGCGCCAGCAGCCGGGACACCGGGACTGGTTTTGCTTTCTTT. Protein product: CASSRDTGTGFAFF. The V gene is TRBV5-1, the J gene TRBJ1-1; a weak D match, TRBD1 (6 bases). CDR1 is SGHRS, CDR2 YFSETQ, per germline. The germline V and J ends were trimmed by 4 bases and 11 bases, with 21 bases remaining between them. The CDR3 contains 14 residues.

This chain's CDR3 is CASSLALVDRTEKLFF. CDR3 in DNA: TGCGCCAGCAGCTTGGCCTTGGTGGACCGAACGGAAAAACTGTTTTTT. V is TRBV5-1 and J is TRBJ1-4, with D unclear. This CDR3 spans 16 amino acids. The V gene lost 0 bases and the J gene lost 8 bases, with 17 bases spanning the gap. CDR1 SGHRS and CDR2 YFSETQ come from the germline V gene. Based on the CDR3 plus reference TRBV5-1 and TRBJ1-4, the full variable domain is KAGVTQTPRYLIKTRGQQVTLSCSPISGHRSVSWYQQTPGQGLQFLFEYFSETQRNKGNFPGRFSGRQFSNSRSEMNVSTLELGDSALYLCASSLALVDRTEKLFFGSGTQLSVL.

The V call is TRBV12-3 or TRBV12-4, the J call TRBJ1-5; D may be TRBD1 (6 bases). Trimming pared 6 bases from V and 3 bases from J, leaving 12 bases between. This CDR3 spans 14 amino acids. The CDR3 nucleotides read TGTGCCAGCAGACACAGGGAAACCAATCAGCCCCAGCATTTT. This gives the protein CASRHRETNQPQHF.